Presented here are 6 T cell receptor beta chains from one specimen sequenced in a study of blood T cell repertoires in COVID-19. This table comes from immunoSEQ multiplex PCR, and its TCRdb copy is limited to in-frame clones, with some not included. The sample yields some 86,000 clones, approximately 90% seen once. Sequenced material: peripheral blood. All receptors derive from a human donor with active COVID-19. The donor label of this sample is uncertain.

The V call is TRBV11-3, the J call TRBJ2-1, with D unclear. Per the germline V gene, CDR1 is SGHNT and CDR2 is YENEEA. V was cut by 5 bases and J by 9 bases, with 14 bases left in between. CDR3 size: 13 residues. DNA of the CDR3: TGTGCCAGCAGCATATATATGAACAGTGAGCAGTTCTTC. It yields the protein CASSIYMNSEQFF.

The chain couples TRBV5-1 to TRBJ1-1; no reliable D call. Trimming pared 3 bases from V and 1 base from J, leaving 7 bases between. This CDR3 spans 13 amino acids. Germline loops: CDR1 SGHRS, CDR2 YFSETQ. The CDR3 spells CASSSQTNTEAFF. The DNA for the CDR3 is TGCGCCAGCAGCTCACAGACGAACACTGAAGCTTTCTTT.

CDR3 DNA sequence: TGTGCCAGCAGTCGTCGGTCGGGAACAGGGTGGAGAGAGCAGTACTTC. Encoded protein: CASSRRSGTGWREQYF. V gene TRBV6-2 or TRBV6-3 combines with J gene TRBJ2-7, with D tentatively TRBD1 (6 bases). This CDR3 has 16 amino acids. Germline CDR1 and CDR2: MNHEY and SVGEGT. V was shortened by 5 bases and J by 7 bases, with 24 bases between the two germline ends.

The V gene is TRBV19, the J gene TRBJ2-1, with 9 bases aligning to TRBD2. The CDR3 is made up of 16 amino acids. The ends lost 3 bases at V and 7 bases at J; junction bases unmatched: 10. Germline values: CDR1 LNHDA, CDR2 SQIVND (reference sequence). For the CDR3, the DNA is TGTGCCAGTAGTATTACGGGCGGGGGGGCCGAAAATGAGCAGTTCTTC. Translating gives CASSITGGGAENEQFF.

The chain carries TRBV19 and TRBJ1-5; a possible D gene is TRBD1 (5 bases). Germline lookup yields CDR1 LNHDA and CDR2 SQIVND (reference sequence). Trimming removed 7 bases from V and 0 bases from J, with 13 bases in between. CDR3 length: 15 residues. CDR3 residues: CASKIVRDSNQPQHF. Written as DNA, the CDR3 is TGTGCCAGTAAGATTGTCAGGGATAGCAATCAGCCCCAGCATTTT.

This chain uses TRBV10-1 with TRBJ2-3; D remains ambiguous. The CDR3 has 15 amino acids. V dropped 0 bases and J dropped 2 bases, with 9 bases sitting between them. Germline V CDR1 and CDR2: WNHNN, SYGVQD (reference sequence). CDR3 nucleotides: TGCGCCAGCAGTGAGTCGACTTACCTCACAGATACGCAGTATTTT. This translates into CASSESTYLTDTQYF.